Shown below are 13 T cell receptor beta chains from a single sample sequenced in a study of blood T cell repertoires in COVID-19. Profiled with immunoSEQ multiplex PCR; TCRdb holds only in-frame clones, not every one. The sample includes about 46,000 clones, 80% to 90% of them seen just once. Sequenced sample: peripheral blood. Receptors originate from a middle-aged man with acute or convalescent COVID-19.

The chain recombines TRBV6-5 with TRBJ2-7; D gene unclear. Trimming shortened V by 5 bases and J by 2 bases, and 4 bases separated the two germline ends. This CDR3 contains 11 residues. In germline, CDR1 is MNHEY, CDR2 SVGAGI. CDR3 region: CASSNTYEQYF. The DNA of the CDR3 is TGTGCCAGCAGTAATACCTACGAGCAGTACTTC.

The count of this clone is one. The chain links TRBV9 to TRBJ1-3; the match to TRBD1 covers 7 bases. Germline CDR1 SGDLS, CDR2 YYNGEE. The CDR3 runs to 16 residues. J lost 3 bases, V lost 3 bases, and 9 bases had no gene match. Here the CDR3 reads CASSGDVGGIGNTIYF. The CDR3 nucleotides are TGTGCCAGCAGCGGGGACGTAGGGGGCATTGGAAACACCATATATTTT.

The V gene is TRBV5-4, the J gene TRBJ2-7; 8 positions agree with TRBD1. Per germline, CDR1 SGHNT and CDR2 YYREEE (reference sequence). CDR3 length: 14 amino acids. The V gene end was trimmed by 4 bases and the J gene end by 5 bases; junction bases not matched to a gene: 8. Written as DNA, the CDR3 is TGTGCCAGCAGCCGACAGGGGACTGCGGACGAGCAGTACTTC. Protein product: CASSRQGTADEQYF.

The chain has TRBV7-2 and TRBJ2-3; TRBD2 matches 7 bases. This CDR3 spans 15 amino acids. V dropped 0 bases and J dropped 3; count of bases not matched to a gene: 3. Germline V gives CDR1 SGHTA, CDR2 FQGNSA. CDR3 coding DNA: TGTGCCAGCAGCTTAGCCAGCGGGGATACAGATACGCAGTATTTT. Protein: CASSLASGDTDTQYF.

The chain employs TRBV19 and TRBJ1-2, with 12 positions matching TRBD1. V shed 10 bases, J shed 3 bases, and the junction held 6 bases outside the gene matches. CDR3 size: 14 residues. Germline-derived CDR1 and CDR2 are LNHDA and SQIVND (reference sequence). The CDR3 loop reads CATRDRGRDYGYTF. The CDR3 region has the DNA TGTGCCACCCGGGACAGGGGGCGCGACTATGGCTACACCTTC.

V is TRBV28 and J is TRBJ1-5; the D gene is possibly TRBD1 (5 bases). Germline V gene data show CDR1 as MDHEN and CDR2 as SYDVKM. Trimming took off 11 bases at V and 7 bases at J, with 24 bases between the two ends. The CDR3 spans 15 residues. The CDR3 DNA reads TGTGCCTCCCTGCGGGCGGGACGTCTGGGGCAGCCCCAGCATTTT. Protein product: CASLRAGRLGQPQHF.

The rearrangement links TRBV6-5 to TRBJ1-2; no clear D. This CDR3 contains 11 residues. Trimming stripped 8 bases from V and 4 bases from J, with 8 bases between. CDR1 MNHEY and CDR2 SVGAGI come from the germline V gene. CDR3 DNA sequence: TGTGCCAGCCGGGGATTCTATGGCTACACCTTC. Encoded protein: CASRGFYGYTF.

The chain recombines TRBV20-1 with TRBJ1-1, with a tentative D call TRBD1 (6 bases). The V gene's germline CDR1 is DFQATT and CDR2 SNEGSKA (reference sequence). V dropped 1 base and J dropped 11 bases, with 11 bases sitting between them. The CDR3 spans 11 residues. This CDR3 reads CSARAGHGAFF. DNA of the CDR3: TGCAGTGCTAGAGCGGGACACGGGGCTTTCTTT.

The V and J genes are TRBV5-1 and TRBJ1-5, with D possibly being TRBD1 (5 bases). V was shortened by 4 bases and J by 1 base, with 12 bases between the two germline ends. The germline V gene encodes CDR1 SGHRS and CDR2 YFSETQ. The CDR3 is 15 amino acids. The CDR3 sequence is CASSDQGGSNQPQHF. The DNA of the CDR3 is TGCGCCAGCAGCGACCAGGGTGGAAGCAATCAGCCCCAGCATTTT.

The V call is TRBV6-6, the J call TRBJ1-5; tentative D call: TRBD1 (5 bases). The CDR3 is 16 residues long. Germline V gene sequence: CDR1 MNHNY, CDR2 SVGAGI (reference sequence). Trimming stripped 2 bases from V and 9 bases from J, with 20 bases between. The CDR3 spells CASSYGLGGLQGPQHF. The CDR3 DNA reads TGTGCCAGCAGTTACGGCCTTGGGGGACTTCAGGGGCCCCAGCATTTT.

This rearrangement joins TRBV5-8 to TRBJ1-2; D possibly corresponds to TRBD1 (5 bases). With 2 bases removed from V and 2 bases from J, the gap between germline ends came to 19 bases. Germline loops: CDR1 SGHTS, CDR2 YDEGEE. This CDR3 is built from 17 residues. DNA for the CDR3: TGTGCCAGCAGCTTACGACCCGGGACGGGAGGAAACTATGGCTACACCTTC. This gives the protein CASSLRPGTGGNYGYTF. The full variable domain, rest sourced from reference TRBV5-8 and TRBJ1-2, is EAGVTQSPTHLIKTRGQQATLRCSPISGHTSVYWYQQALGLGLQFLLWYDEGEERNRGNFPPRFSGRQFPNYSSELNVNALELEDSALYLCASSLRPGTGGNYGYTFGSGTRLTVV.

The gene calls are TRBV6-6 and TRBJ1-5; tentatively, D is TRBD1 (5 bases). Germline lookup yields CDR1 MNHNY and CDR2 SVGAGI (reference sequence). There are 14 residues in the CDR3. Trimming took off 7 bases at V and 3 bases at J, with 13 bases between the two ends. The CDR3 loop is CASTSGFDNQPQHF. In DNA, the CDR3 is TGTGCCAGCACCTCAGGGTTCGACAATCAGCCCCAGCATTTT.

CDR3: CSLKGGTGYTEAFF. The CDR3 bases are TGCAGCCTCAAAGGCGGGACAGGGTACACTGAAGCTTTCTTT. This chain links TRBV29-1 with TRBJ1-1; TRBD1 aligns across 9 bases. CDR3 length: 14 residues. The V segment lost 8 bases and the J segment 3 bases; nucleotides outside the gene matches: 10. The germline gives CDR1 SQVTM, CDR2 ANQGSEA.